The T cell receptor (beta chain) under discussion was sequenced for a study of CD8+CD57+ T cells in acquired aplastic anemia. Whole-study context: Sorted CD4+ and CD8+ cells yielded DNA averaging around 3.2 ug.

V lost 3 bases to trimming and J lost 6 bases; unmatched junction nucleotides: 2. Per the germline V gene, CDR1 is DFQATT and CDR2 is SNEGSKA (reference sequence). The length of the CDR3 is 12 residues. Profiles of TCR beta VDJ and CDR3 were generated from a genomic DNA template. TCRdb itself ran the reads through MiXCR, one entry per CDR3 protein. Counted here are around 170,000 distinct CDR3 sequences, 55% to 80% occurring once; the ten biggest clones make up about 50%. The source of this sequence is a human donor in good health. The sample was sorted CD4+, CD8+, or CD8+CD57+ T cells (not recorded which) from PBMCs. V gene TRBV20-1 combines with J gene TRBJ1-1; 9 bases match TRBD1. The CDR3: CSARDRGAEAFF. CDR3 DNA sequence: TGCAGTGCTAGGGACAGGGGCGCTGAAGCTTTCTTT.